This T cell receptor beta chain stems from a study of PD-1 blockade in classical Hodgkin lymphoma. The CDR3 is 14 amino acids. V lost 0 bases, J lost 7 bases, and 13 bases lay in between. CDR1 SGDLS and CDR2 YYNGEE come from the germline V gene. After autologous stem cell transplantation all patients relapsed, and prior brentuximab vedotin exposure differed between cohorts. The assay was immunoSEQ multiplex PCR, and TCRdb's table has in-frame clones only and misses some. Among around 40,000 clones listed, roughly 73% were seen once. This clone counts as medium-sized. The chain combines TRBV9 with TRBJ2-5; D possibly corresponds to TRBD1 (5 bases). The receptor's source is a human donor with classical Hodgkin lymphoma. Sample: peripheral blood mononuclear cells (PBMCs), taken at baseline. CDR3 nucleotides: TGTGCCAGCAGCGTAGTCGCCTCCAGGGCGACCCAGTACTTC. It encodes CASSVVASRATQYF.